These 27 T cell receptor beta chains came from one sample sequenced in a study of T cells after yellow fever vaccination. TCRdb re-analysed the 5' RACE reads in MiXCR, keeping a single row per CDR3 protein. The data contain 500,000 to 700,000 distinct CDR3 sequences, 15% to 20% of them singletons. The input for sequencing was PBMCs, taken 15 days after the yellow fever booster vaccination. Source of these receptors: a man younger than 40 who received the YFV17D yellow fever vaccine.

This rearrangement joins TRBV20-1 to TRBJ2-7, with 8 bases aligning to TRBD2. The CDR3 spans 15 residues. Unmatched junction bases numbered 10, after V lost 1 base and J lost 5 bases. Germline CDR1 reads DFQATT; CDR2 reads SNEGSKA (reference sequence). The DNA for the CDR3 is TGCAGTGCTAGAGTACCAGGGACTAGTCCCCACGAGCAGTACTTC. Protein product: CSARVPGTSPHEQYF.

The rearrangement joins TRBV28 to TRBJ2-2; D ambiguous. This CDR3 is built from 12 residues. V lost 7 bases to trimming and J lost 6 bases, with 9 bases between them. The V gene's germline CDR1 is MDHEN and CDR2 SYDVKM. The CDR3 protein is CASTKGSGELFF. DNA for the CDR3: TGTGCCAGCACGAAGGGTTCCGGGGAGCTGTTTTTT.

The chain has TRBV20-1 and TRBJ2-7; D gene uncertain. Trimming cost V 5 bases and J 0 bases, with 11 bases left between them. The CDR3 is 13 residues long. In germline, CDR1 is DFQATT, CDR2 SNEGSKA (reference sequence). The CDR3 coding sequence is TGCAGTGCTTACGACGGAAGCTCCTACGAGCAGTACTTC. Translated, it gives CSAYDGSSYEQYF.

The chain employs TRBV25-1 and TRBJ2-3, with D hard to call. This CDR3 has 15 amino acids. V was trimmed by 2 bases and J by 2 bases, leaving 11 bases between them. Germline V gives CDR1 MGHDK, CDR2 SYGVNS. Written as DNA, the CDR3 is TGTGCCAGCAGTGAACCCCATATCCCCACAGATACGCAGTATTTT. Encoded protein: CASSEPHIPTDTQYF.

The chain employs TRBV27 and TRBJ2-2; D remains unclear. Germline lookup yields CDR1 MNHEY and CDR2 SMNVEV (reference sequence). Trimming stripped 1 base from V and 6 bases from J, with 3 bases between. The CDR3 is 12 residues long. CDR3 in amino acids: CASSLYSGELFF. In DNA form, the CDR3 reads TGTGCCAGCAGTTTATACTCCGGGGAGCTGTTTTTT.

The chain links TRBV5-4 to TRBJ2-1; D is undetermined. Between the trimmed V and J ends, which lost 0 bases and 0 bases, there was a span of 10 bases. Germline V gene data show CDR1 as SGHNT and CDR2 as YYREEE (reference sequence). This CDR3 contains 16 residues. The DNA for the CDR3 is TGTGCCAGCAGCTTGGGGAGATCAAGCTCCTACAATGAGCAGTTCTTC. Translating it yields CASSLGRSSSYNEQFF.

In its sample, this clonotype was seen many times. The chain links TRBV5-1 to TRBJ2-1; D remains unclear. Deletions cut 4 bases from V and 8 bases from J, with 16 bases between. CDR1 is SGHRS and CDR2 is YFSETQ in the germline V gene. This CDR3 spans 14 amino acids. CDR3 nucleotide sequence: TGCGCCAGCAGCCCCCACCTAGAGTCCTATGAGCAGTTCTTC. Translated: CASSPHLESYEQFF.

The chain joins TRBV2 to TRBJ2-7; TRBD2 matches 9 bases. The CDR3 is made up of 12 amino acids. Germline values: CDR1 SNHLY, CDR2 FYNNEI. After removal of 11 bases from V and 3 bases from J, the junction contained 5 bases not matched to a gene. The CDR3 is CAGSGRNYEQYF. The CDR3 DNA follows: TGTGCCGGTAGCGGGAGAAACTACGAGCAGTACTTC. Using reference TRBV2 and TRBJ2-7 for the parts outside the CDR3, the full variable domain is EPEVTQTPSHQVTQMGQEVILRCVPISNHLYFYWYRQILGQKVEFLVSFYNNEISEKSEIFDDQFSVERPDGSNFTLKIRSTKLEDSAMYFCAGSGRNYEQYFGPGTRLTVT.

Only a few counts were recorded for this clonotype. The V gene is TRBV5-1, the J gene TRBJ1-6, with D possibly matching TRBD1 (5 bases). This CDR3 has 14 amino acids. Trimming left V 4 bases short and J 8 bases short, with 13 bases between. Germline V gene lookup returns CDR1 SGHRS and CDR2 YFSETQ. The CDR3 DNA reads TGCGCCAGCAGCGCGCTTAGCAGGGATTCACCCCTCCACTTT. This translates into CASSALSRDSPLHF.

The gene calls are TRBV20-1 and TRBJ2-1; D possibly corresponds to TRBD2 (6 bases). The CDR3 sequence is 16 residues long. Germline lookup yields CDR1 DFQATT and CDR2 SNEGSKA (reference sequence). V was clipped by 0 bases and J by 0 bases, with 12 bases between them. The CDR3 DNA reads TGCAGTGCTAGAGATACGGGGGTGGTCTCCTACAATGAGCAGTTCTTC. Amino acids: CSARDTGVVSYNEQFF.

The table lists this clonotype with a few counts. The V and J genes are TRBV4-3 and TRBJ2-2; 8 nucleotides line up with TRBD2. The length of the CDR3 is 16 residues. J lost 5 bases, V lost 1 base, and 6 bases had no gene match. Germline lookup yields CDR1 LGHNA and CDR2 YSLEER. As DNA, the CDR3 is TGCGCCAGCAGCCAAGCTAGCGGGTTGACGACCGGGGAGCTGTTTTTT. As protein: CASSQASGLTTGELFF.

This clonotype was found a few times. The genes are TRBV12-3 or TRBV12-4 and TRBJ2-5, with 13 bases fitting TRBD2. The CDR3 totals 15 residues. The V and J ends lost 10 bases and 4 bases, in that order; junction bases with no gene match: 9. This CDR3 is CATGWTSGGTETQYF. DNA for the CDR3: TGTGCCACCGGCTGGACTAGCGGGGGTACAGAGACCCAGTACTTC.

This clonotype was seen repeatedly, ten times or more. The CDR3 coding sequence is TGCGCCAGCAGAGGGACTAGCAGCTATGAGCAGTTCTTC. It is translated as CASRGTSSYEQFF. V usage is TRBV5-1 and J usage is TRBJ2-1, with 9 bases matching TRBD2. This CDR3 has 13 amino acids. Germline V CDR1 and CDR2: SGHRS, YFSETQ. Unmatched junction bases numbered 5, after V lost 5 bases and J lost 8 bases.

This clonotype came up a few times. The chain has TRBV10-3 and TRBJ2-3, with a possible D match to TRBD2 (5 bases). V was cut by 6 bases and J by 0 bases, with 10 bases left in between. The CDR3 spans 14 residues. Germline CDR1 ENHRY, CDR2 SYGVKD. This CDR3 reads CAIRAVASTDTQYF. The CDR3 DNA follows: TGTGCCATCAGAGCGGTAGCTAGCACAGATACGCAGTATTTT.

The chain has TRBV7-2 and TRBJ2-1; D possibly uses TRBD1 or TRBD2 (6 bases each). This CDR3 has 16 amino acids. CDR1 and CDR2 from the germline V gene are SGHTA and FQGNSA. V was cut by 1 base and J by 7 bases, with 17 bases left in between. The DNA of the CDR3 is TGTGCCAGCAGCTTAGATGGGGGCAGGGACTGGAATGAGCAGTTCTTC. Protein: CASSLDGGRDWNEQFF. The full variable domain, rest sourced from reference TRBV7-2 and TRBJ2-1, is GAGVSQSPSNKVTEKGKDVELRCDPISGHTALYWYRQSLGQGLEFLIYFQGNSAPDKSGLPSDRFSAERTGGSVSTLTIQRTQQEDSAVYLCASSLDGGRDWNEQFFGPGTRLTVL.

The chain employs TRBV14 and TRBJ2-3; TRBD1 matches at 9 bases. CDR3 length equals 16 residues. The germline gives CDR1 SGHDN, CDR2 FVKESK. V was pared by 5 bases and J by 0 bases, with 6 bases of the junction left unmatched. CDR3 in DNA: TGTGCCAGCAGCAAACGGGACAGGGCTAGCACAGATACGCAGTATTTT. Residues: CASSKRDRASTDTQYF.

This clonotype was seen repeatedly, ten times or more. The V call is TRBV7-2, the J call TRBJ2-2, with D perhaps TRBD1 (6 bases). The CDR3 extends over 15 amino acids. V shed 6 bases and J shed 7 bases, with 18 bases lying between them. Germline assignment: CDR1 SGHTA and CDR2 FQGNSA. CDR3 in DNA: TGTGCCAGCAGTCTCCAGGGGAGAGCTATCGGGGAGCTGTTTTTT. Its translation: CASSLQGRAIGELFF.

The sample holds one count of this clonotype. The chain recombines TRBV11-1 with TRBJ2-3, with D uncertain. The CDR3 spans 16 residues. CDR1 SGHAT and CDR2 FQDESV come from the germline V gene (reference sequence). Trimming took off 8 bases at V and 0 bases at J, with 18 bases between the two ends. The CDR3 spells CASGVGYSESTDTQYF. The CDR3 coding sequence is TGTGCCAGCGGCGTGGGGTACAGCGAAAGCACAGATACGCAGTATTTT.

The chain couples TRBV28 to TRBJ2-7; D perhaps matches TRBD2 (6 bases). The germline gives CDR1 MDHEN, CDR2 SYDVKM. V was clipped by 7 bases and J by 7 bases, with 20 bases between them. The CDR3 spans 14 residues. The chain's CDR3 is CASTPSPGVKEQYF. The CDR3 DNA reads TGTGCCAGCACTCCTAGTCCGGGAGTGAAAGAGCAGTACTTC.

The chain carries TRBV5-1 and TRBJ2-7; D is uncertain. The germline gives CDR1 SGHRS, CDR2 YFSETQ. Trimming pared 1 base from V and 7 bases from J, leaving 15 bases between. CDR3 size: 14 residues. The CDR3 sequence: CASSLSGPLEEQYF. The DNA for the CDR3 is TGCGCCAGCAGCTTGTCGGGTCCCCTTGAGGAGCAGTACTTC. The variable domain in full, completed from reference TRBV5-1 and TRBJ2-7, reads KAGVTQTPRYLIKTRGQQVTLSCSPISGHRSVSWYQQTPGQGLQFLFEYFSETQRNKGNFPGRFSGRQFSNSRSEMNVSTLELGDSALYLCASSLSGPLEEQYFGPGTRLTVT.

This clonotype has only a few counts. The chain is built from TRBV28 and TRBJ2-5; D is unresolved. This CDR3 has 15 residues. The V end was cut by 5 bases, the J end by 0 bases, with 13 bases between. CDR1 and CDR2 from the germline V gene are MDHEN and SYDVKM. CDR3 nucleotides: TGTGCCAGCAGTCCCATTCGGCCGTACCAAGAGACCCAGTACTTC. Its protein product is CASSPIRPYQETQYF.

The J gene is TRBJ2-3, the V gene TRBV24-1, with 7 positions matching TRBD1. The CDR3 sequence is 14 residues long. In germline, CDR1 is KGHDR, CDR2 SFDVKD. J was trimmed by 3 bases and V by 3 bases; bases with no gene match: 2. The CDR3 loop reads CATSDQGETDTQYF. CDR3 DNA sequence: TGTGCCACCAGTGATCAGGGGGAGACAGATACGCAGTATTTT.

Written as DNA, the CDR3 is TGTGCCAGCAGTTACCCAAACGCTCTTGGTGGCTACACCTTC. It specifies CASSYPNALGGYTF. The chain is built from TRBV6-2 or TRBV6-3 and TRBJ1-2; no clear D gene. The CDR3 sequence is 14 residues long. V lost 2 bases and J lost 7, with 14 bases in between. In germline, CDR1 is MNHEY, CDR2 SVGEGT.

The J gene is TRBJ2-7, the V gene TRBV20-1, with 11 bases aligning to TRBD1. V was clipped by 4 bases and J by 2 bases; unmatched bases: 1. This CDR3 spans 13 amino acids. Germline V gene lookup returns CDR1 DFQATT and CDR2 SNEGSKA (reference sequence). Here the CDR3 DNA reads TGCAGTGCTACGGGACAGGGGGCCTACGAGCAGTACTTC. This sequence encodes CSATGQGAYEQYF.

The chain couples TRBV10-3 to TRBJ1-1; maybe TRBD1 (6 bases). V gave up 4 bases and J gave up 1 base, with 7 bases separating them. Germline V gene data show CDR1 as ENHRY and CDR2 as SYGVKD. The length of the CDR3 is 13 residues. The CDR3 sequence is CAISGGANTEAFF. CDR3 bases: TGTGCCATCAGTGGGGGGGCGAACACTGAAGCTTTCTTT.

The CDR3 here is CASSVDGRSNQPQHF. DNA for the CDR3: TGTGCCAGCAGCGTAGACGGACGGAGCAATCAGCCCCAGCATTTT. The chain is built from TRBV9 and TRBJ1-5; D is undetermined. Per germline, CDR1 SGDLS and CDR2 YYNGEE. CDR3 length: 15 residues. The ends were cut back, 0 bases at V and 1 base at J, with 8 bases in the middle.

This clonotype came up a few times. The chain couples TRBV5-1 to TRBJ2-5; perhaps D is TRBD1 or TRBD2 (5 bases each). The germline gives CDR1 SGHRS, CDR2 YFSETQ. The CDR3 extends over 18 amino acids. Trimming removed 1 base at V and 5 bases at J, with 24 bases between. CDR3 region: CASSLTQQHRGETETQYF. The CDR3 DNA sequence: TGCGCCAGCAGCTTGACCCAACAACATCGAGGGGAGACGGAGACCCAGTACTTC.